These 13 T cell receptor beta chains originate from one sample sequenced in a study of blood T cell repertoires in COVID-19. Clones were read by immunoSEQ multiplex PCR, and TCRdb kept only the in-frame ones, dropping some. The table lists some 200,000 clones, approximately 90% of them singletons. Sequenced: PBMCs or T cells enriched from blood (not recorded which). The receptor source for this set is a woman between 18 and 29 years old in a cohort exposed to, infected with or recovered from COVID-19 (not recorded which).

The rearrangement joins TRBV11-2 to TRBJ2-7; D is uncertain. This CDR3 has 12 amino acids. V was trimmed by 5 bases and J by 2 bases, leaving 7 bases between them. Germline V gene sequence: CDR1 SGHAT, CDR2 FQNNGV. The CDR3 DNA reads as TGTGCCAGCAGCCAGCAGGCCTACGAGCAGTACTTC. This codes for CASSQQAYEQYF.

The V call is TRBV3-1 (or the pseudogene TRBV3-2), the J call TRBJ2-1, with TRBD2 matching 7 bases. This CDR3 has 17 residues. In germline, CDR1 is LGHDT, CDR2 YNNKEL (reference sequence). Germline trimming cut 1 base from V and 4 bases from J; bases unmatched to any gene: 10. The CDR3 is CASSQVSSGGAYNEQFF. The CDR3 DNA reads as TGTGCCAGCAGCCAAGTGTCTAGCGGAGGCGCTTACAATGAGCAGTTCTTC.

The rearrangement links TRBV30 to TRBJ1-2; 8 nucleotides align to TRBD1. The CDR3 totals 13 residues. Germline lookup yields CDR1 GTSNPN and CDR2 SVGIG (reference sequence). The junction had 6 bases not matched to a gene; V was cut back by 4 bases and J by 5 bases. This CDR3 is CAWTVNRGYGYTF. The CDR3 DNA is TGTGCCTGGACTGTGAACAGGGGGTATGGCTACACCTTC.

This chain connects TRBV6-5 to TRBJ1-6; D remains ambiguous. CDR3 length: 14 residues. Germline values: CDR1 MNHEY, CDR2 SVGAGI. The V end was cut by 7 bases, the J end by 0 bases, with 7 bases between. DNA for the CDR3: TGTGCCAGCACCCCCGGCTCCTATAATTCACCCCTCCACTTT. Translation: CASTPGSYNSPLHF.

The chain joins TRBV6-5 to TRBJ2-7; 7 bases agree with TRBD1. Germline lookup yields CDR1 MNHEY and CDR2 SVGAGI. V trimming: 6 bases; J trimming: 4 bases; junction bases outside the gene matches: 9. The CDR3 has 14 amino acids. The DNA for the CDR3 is TGTGCCAGCAGCGCCGGGACAGACCCGTACGAGCAGTACTTC. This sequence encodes CASSAGTDPYEQYF.

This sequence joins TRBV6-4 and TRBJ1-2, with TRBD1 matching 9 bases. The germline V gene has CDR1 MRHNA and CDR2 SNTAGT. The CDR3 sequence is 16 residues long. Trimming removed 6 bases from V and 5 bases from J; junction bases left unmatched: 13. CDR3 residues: CASSQQQGAGPYGYTF. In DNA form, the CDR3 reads TGTGCCAGCAGCCAACAACAGGGGGCCGGGCCTTATGGCTACACCTTC.

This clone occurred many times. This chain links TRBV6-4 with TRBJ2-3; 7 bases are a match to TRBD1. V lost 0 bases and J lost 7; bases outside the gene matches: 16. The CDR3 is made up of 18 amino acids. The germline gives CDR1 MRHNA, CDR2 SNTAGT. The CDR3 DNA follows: TGTGCCAGCAGTGACTCTTCACCCGACAGGGAATTTTTAAATACGCAGTATTTT. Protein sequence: CASSDSSPDREFLNTQYF.

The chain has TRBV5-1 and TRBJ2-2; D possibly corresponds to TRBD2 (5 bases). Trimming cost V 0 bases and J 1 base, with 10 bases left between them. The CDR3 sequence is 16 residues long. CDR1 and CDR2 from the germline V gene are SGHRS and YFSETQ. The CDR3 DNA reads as TGCGCCAGCAGCTTGGAACGCGGGCGGAACACCGGGGAGCTGTTTTTT. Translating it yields CASSLERGRNTGELFF.

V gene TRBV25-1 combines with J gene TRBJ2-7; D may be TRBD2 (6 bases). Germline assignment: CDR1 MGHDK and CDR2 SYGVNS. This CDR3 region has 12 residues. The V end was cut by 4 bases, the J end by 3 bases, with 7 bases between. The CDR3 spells CASSGRDYEQYF. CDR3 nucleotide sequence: TGTGCCAGCAGTGGGCGGGACTACGAGCAGTACTTC.

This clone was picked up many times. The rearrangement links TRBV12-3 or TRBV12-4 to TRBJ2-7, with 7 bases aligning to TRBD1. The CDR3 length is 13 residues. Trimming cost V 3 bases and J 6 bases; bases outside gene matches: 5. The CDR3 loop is CASSFKTGLEQYF. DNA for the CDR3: TGTGCCAGCAGTTTCAAGACAGGGCTCGAGCAGTACTTC.

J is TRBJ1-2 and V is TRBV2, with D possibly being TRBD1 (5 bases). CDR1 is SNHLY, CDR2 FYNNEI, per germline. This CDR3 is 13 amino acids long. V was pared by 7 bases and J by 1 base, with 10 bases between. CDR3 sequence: CASIQADNYGYTF. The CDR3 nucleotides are TGTGCCAGCATACAGGCGGATAACTATGGCTACACCTTC. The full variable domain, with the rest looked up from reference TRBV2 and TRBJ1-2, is EPEVTQTPSHQVTQMGQEVILRCVPISNHLYFYWYRQILGQKVEFLVSFYNNEISEKSEIFDDQFSVERPDGSNFTLKIRSTKLEDSAMYFCASIQADNYGYTFGSGTRLTVV.

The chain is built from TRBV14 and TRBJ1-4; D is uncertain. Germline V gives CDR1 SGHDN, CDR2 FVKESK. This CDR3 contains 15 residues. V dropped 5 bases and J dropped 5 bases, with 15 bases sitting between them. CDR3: CASSFWEMRNEKLFF. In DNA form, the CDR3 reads TGTGCCAGCAGCTTTTGGGAGATGCGAAATGAAAAACTGTTTTTT. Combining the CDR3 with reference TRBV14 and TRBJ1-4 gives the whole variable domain EAGVTQFPSHSVIEKGQTVTLRCDPISGHDNLYWYRRVMGKEIKFLLHFVKESKQDESGMPNNRFLAERTGGTYSTLKVQPAELEDSGVYFCASSFWEMRNEKLFFGSGTQLSVL.

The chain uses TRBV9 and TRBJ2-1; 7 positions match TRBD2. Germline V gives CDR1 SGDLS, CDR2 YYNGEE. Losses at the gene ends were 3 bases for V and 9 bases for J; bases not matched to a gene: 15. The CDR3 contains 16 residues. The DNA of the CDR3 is TGTGCCAGCAGCGGCCGGCGGGAGCCGGTGATAATTGAGCAGTTCTTC. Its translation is CASSGRREPVIIEQFF.